Presented here are 16 T cell receptor beta chains from one specimen sequenced in a study of cytotoxic CD8 clonotypes in ibrutinib-treated CLL. Clones were read by immunoSEQ multiplex PCR, and TCRdb kept only the in-frame ones, dropping some. The sample shows about 85,000 clones, roughly 77% of them seen only once. The sequenced sample was PBMCs, obtained after 12 months of ibrutinib treatment. Receptor source: a human donor with chronic lymphocytic leukemia.

The chain combines TRBV6-4 with TRBJ2-1, with TRBD2 matching 13 bases. Trimming at V came to 5 bases and at J to 10 bases, leaving 8 bases not matched to a gene. There are 15 residues in the CDR3. Germline V gene data show CDR1 as MRHNA and CDR2 as SNTAGT. The chain's CDR3 is CASSRTSGSSGEQFF. CDR3 nucleotides: TGTGCCAGCAGTCGGACTAGCGGGAGCTCGGGGGAGCAGTTCTTC.

This chain connects TRBV6-1 to TRBJ1-5; no clear D. Trimming removed 8 bases at V and 0 bases at J, with 14 bases between. This CDR3 is built from 15 residues. Germline-derived CDR1 and CDR2 are MNHNS and SASEGT. CDR3 sequence: CASLWTADSNQPQHF. The CDR3 DNA follows: TGTGCCAGCCTCTGGACTGCGGATAGCAATCAGCCCCAGCATTTT.

The V call is TRBV5-6, the J call TRBJ2-5; 8 positions agree with TRBD2. Germline-derived CDR1 and CDR2 are SGHDT and YYEEEE. J gave up 2 bases and V 1 base, and 1 base lay outside the gene matches. This CDR3 has 14 amino acids. In nucleotides, the CDR3 is TGTGCCAGCAGCTTGCGGGAGGGGCAAGAGACCCAGTACTTC. It encodes CASSLREGQETQYF.

This sequence joins TRBV27 and TRBJ2-7, with D unclear. Trimming stripped 5 bases from V and 5 bases from J, with 1 base between. In germline, CDR1 is MNHEY, CDR2 SMNVEV (reference sequence). This CDR3 has 9 amino acids. The DNA of the CDR3 is TGTGCCAGCAGTAACGAGCAGTACTTC. This translates into CASSNEQYF.

This clone was seen more than once but under ten times. This chain uses TRBV4-2 with TRBJ1-2, with D perhaps matching TRBD1 (5 bases). V lost 0 bases to trimming and J lost 6 bases, with 11 bases between them. The CDR3 is 14 amino acids. In germline, CDR1 is LGHNA, CDR2 YNFKEQ. CDR3 protein: CASSQDRQSDGYTF. The CDR3 DNA follows: TGTGCCAGCAGCCAAGATAGACAGTCGGATGGCTACACCTTC.

The chain recombines TRBV2 with TRBJ2-5; 7 positions agree with TRBD1. This CDR3 has 15 residues. CDR1 and CDR2 from the germline V gene are SNHLY and FYNNEI. With 5 bases clipped from V and 1 base from J, the junction kept 7 bases outside the gene matches. CDR3 sequence reads: CASSRERQGQETQYF. CDR3 coding DNA: TGTGCCAGCAGTCGAGAACGACAGGGCCAAGAGACCCAGTACTTC.

This chain connects TRBV5-1 to TRBJ1-3; weak D call: TRBD1 (6 bases). This CDR3 comprises 15 residues. Germline CDR1 and CDR2: SGHRS and YFSETQ. V gave up 0 bases and J gave up 2 bases, with 9 bases separating them. CDR3 sequence: CASSLAGGPGNTIYF. In DNA form, the CDR3 reads TGCGCCAGCAGCTTGGCGGGGGGCCCTGGAAACACCATATATTTT.

V is TRBV28 and J is TRBJ2-7; D call uncertain. Deletions cut 10 bases from V and 0 bases from J, with 13 bases between. This CDR3 is 13 amino acids long. Germline V gene lookup returns CDR1 MDHEN and CDR2 SYDVKM. This CDR3 reads CATESGSSYEQYF. For the CDR3, the DNA is TGTGCCACAGAGTCGGGCAGCTCCTACGAGCAGTACTTC.

CDR3: CASRNWNQPQHF. The CDR3 coding sequence is TGTGCCAGTAGAAACTGGAATCAGCCCCAGCATTTT. The chain couples TRBV19 to TRBJ1-5; no clear D gene. The germline V and J ends were trimmed by 6 bases and 4 bases, with 7 bases remaining between them. The length of the CDR3 is 12 residues. Germline V gives CDR1 LNHDA, CDR2 SQIVND (reference sequence).

The chain carries TRBV5-1 and TRBJ2-1; TRBD2 matches at 11 bases. V lost 4 bases to trimming and J lost 9 bases; unmatched junction nucleotides: 15. This CDR3 contains 17 residues. CDR1 is SGHRS and CDR2 is YFSETQ in the germline V gene. The CDR3 bases are TGCGCCAGCAGCCCCCGGGCTAGCGGGGGGAAGGTGGGTGAGCAGTTCTTC. Residues: CASSPRASGGKVGEQFF.

The rearrangement uses TRBV19 and TRBJ2-7; TRBD1 matches at 9 bases. Germline V CDR1 and CDR2: LNHDA, SQIVND (reference sequence). The V and J ends lost 10 bases and 3 bases, in that order; junction bases with no gene match: 7. The CDR3 totals 13 residues. This CDR3 is CATRGQGIYEQYF. CDR3 DNA: TGTGCCACTAGAGGACAGGGGATCTACGAGCAGTACTTC.

The chain is built from TRBV6-1 and TRBJ1-1; D might be TRBD1 (5 bases). Trimming shortened V by 6 bases and J by 6 bases, and 14 bases separated the two germline ends. Germline CDR1 reads MNHNS; CDR2 reads SASEGT. CDR3 length: 13 residues. The CDR3 sequence is CASSQGPSAEAFF. The CDR3 DNA follows: TGTGCCAGCAGCCAGGGACCGAGCGCTGAAGCTTTCTTT.

The V gene is TRBV5-1, the J gene TRBJ1-2; D remains ambiguous. V was pared by 0 bases and J by 4 bases, with 13 bases between. Germline CDR1 SGHRS, CDR2 YFSETQ. CDR3 length: 15 amino acids. CDR3 sequence (DNA): TGCGCCAGCAGCTTGGCCGTGGACCCGGGCTATGGCTACACCTTC. It is translated as CASSLAVDPGYGYTF. The variable domain in full, completed from reference TRBV5-1 and TRBJ1-2, reads KAGVTQTPRYLIKTRGQQVTLSCSPISGHRSVSWYQQTPGQGLQFLFEYFSETQRNKGNFPGRFSGRQFSNSRSEMNVSTLELGDSALYLCASSLAVDPGYGYTFGSGTRLTVV.

The chain joins TRBV10-1 to TRBJ2-5, with TRBD1 identical over 7 bases. The J call could be wrong; TRBJ2-7 is a better fit for the DNA end. CDR1 and CDR2 from the germline V gene are WNHNN and SYGVQD (reference sequence). The CDR3 length is 15 residues. The DNA of the CDR3 is TGCGCCAGCATTAAAGGACAGGATCGCCCCTACGAGCAGTACTTC. Translated, it gives CASIKGQDRPYEQYF.

The chain links TRBV27 to TRBJ2-5, with a possible D match to TRBD1 (6 bases). The CDR3 runs to 13 residues. V dropped 7 bases and J dropped 5 bases, with 14 bases sitting between them. CDR1 is MNHEY, CDR2 SMNVEV, per germline (reference sequence). The CDR3 DNA reads TGTGCCAGCACCTTCTCCAGGGGTGAGACCCAGTACTTC. Protein sequence: CASTFSRGETQYF.

Comment on this clone: Being one base from a much bigger clone, this may be a read error. The chain joins TRBV28 to TRBJ1-1; 7 nucleotides align to TRBD1. V gave up 6 bases and J gave up 1 base; unmatched junction bases: 5. The CDR3 has 14 amino acids. Germline V lookup: CDR1 MDHEN, CDR2 SYDVKM. The CDR3 region is CASSQGQTNTEAFF. CDR3 sequence (DNA): TGTGCCAGCAGCCAGGGACAGACGAACACTGAAGCTTTCTTT.